This TCR beta chain was sequenced during a study of human T cells and chemical hapten exposure. As concerns this clonotype: What it binds is unknown.

Overall study results and limits: Sensitizing to DPC left TCRs with a frequency above 1 in 1000 unaltered.

Unfractionated whole blood yielded the extracted total RNA. Individual cDNA molecules each carried unique molecular identifiers attached by the library. Study processing details: Ranging from about 20,000 to 690,600, TCR counts per sample had a median value of about 96,000. TCRdb re-analysed the reads in MiXCR, keeping a single row per CDR3 protein. The V and J calls and clone size come from TCRdb's table, not from the authors' own analysis. The data hold about 120,000 distinct CDR3 sequences, with more than 8.5% observed a single time. The receptor was derived from a human donor in good health. Some clones in this sample may be carry-over from other donors' samples. Sequencing was carried out using whole blood.

The CDR3 reads CASTSASHQETQYF. The CDR3 DNA reads TGTGCCAGCACTTCAGCATCCCACCAAGAGACCCAGTACTTC. This chain joins TRBV19 and TRBJ2-5; D remains ambiguous. The germline CDR1 and CDR2 sequences are LNHDA and SQIVND (reference sequence). Trimming stripped 9 bases from V and 0 bases from J, with 14 bases between. The CDR3 runs to 14 residues.